This T cell receptor beta chain originates from a study of human T cells and chemical hapten exposure. V gave up 1 base and J gave up 4 bases, with 12 bases separating them. CDR3 length equals 15 residues. The V gene's germline CDR1 is SGHVS and CDR2 FNYEAQ. This clonotype was observed a few times. Time point meaning: patch test 1, 2 weeks after DPC sensitization. The treatment: therapeutic diphenylcyclopropenone sensitization with weekly scalp DPC. TCRdb independently ran MiXCR on the RACE reads; one entry per CDR3 protein. The data contain 340,000 or so distinct CDR3 sequences, about 7% of them singletons.

This TCR was sampled from a young woman with alopecia areata. Some clones in this sample may be carry-over from other donors' samples. This sequence joins TRBV7-6 and TRBJ2-3, with no clear D. Sequencing was performed on whole blood, taken in connection with sensitization to the hapten diphenylcyclopropenone (DPC). The CDR3 loop is CASSLGVLLPDTQYF. CDR3 DNA: TGTGCCAGCAGCTTAGGGGTCCTCTTACCAGATACGCAGTATTTT.